The source of this T cell receptor (beta chain) is a study of shared clonotypes between healthy human individuals. The study separated CD4+ cells into CD45RA+ naive and CD45RA-negative memory subsets. Assay: immunoSEQ multiplex PCR; the TCRdb copy retains only in-frame clones and omits some. The table has nearly 750,000 clones, roughly two thirds seen once. The TCR originated in a woman aged 25 to 39 in good health. Sequenced input: memory CD4+ T cells sorted from blood. The subset was: CD45RA-negative fraction.

CDR3 residues: CAISEGQGKGNTIYF. CDR3 nucleotide sequence: TGTGCCATCAGTGAGGGACAGGGGAAAGGAAACACCATATATTTT. V is TRBV10-3 and J is TRBJ1-3, with TRBD1 matching 9 bases. Germline CDR1 ENHRY, CDR2 SYGVKD. After removal of 2 bases from V and 4 bases from J, the junction contained 3 bases not matched to a gene. The CDR3 length is 15 residues.